This T cell receptor beta chain was sequenced for a study of cytomegalovirus exposure and HLA in healthy donors. The overall study: Counted in an early data release were approximately 85 million unique TCRs from HLA-typed donors.

Concerning this clone: Its specificity is not known.

The CDR3 length is 12 residues. Germline V gene data show CDR1 as SGHRS and CDR2 as YFSETQ. The V segment lost 7 bases and the J segment 4 bases; nucleotides outside the gene matches: 2. Study-wide results and caveats: Segments of the TCR beta V type were, in most cases, productive about 87% or about 30% of the time in an earlier analysis. Specific recognition of CMV antigens was confirmed in vitro for a few chains (all CMV-associated).

The PCR contained 60 Vbeta and 13 Jbeta primers. Sequencing was performed with immunoSEQ multiplex PCR; in TCRdb, only in-frame clones are kept and a portion is missing. This table holds under 250,000 clones, about 88% found once. Unrecorded immune exposures were likely, despite nominal health at sampling. Material for sequencing was PBMCs. The receptor's source is a girl under 10 years old in good health and CMV-seronegative. This rearrangement joins TRBV5-1 to TRBJ2-7, with 10 bases aligning to TRBD1. CDR3 sequence reads: CASADRGYEQYF. The CDR3 DNA reads as TGCGCCAGCGCGGACAGGGGGTACGAGCAGTACTTC.